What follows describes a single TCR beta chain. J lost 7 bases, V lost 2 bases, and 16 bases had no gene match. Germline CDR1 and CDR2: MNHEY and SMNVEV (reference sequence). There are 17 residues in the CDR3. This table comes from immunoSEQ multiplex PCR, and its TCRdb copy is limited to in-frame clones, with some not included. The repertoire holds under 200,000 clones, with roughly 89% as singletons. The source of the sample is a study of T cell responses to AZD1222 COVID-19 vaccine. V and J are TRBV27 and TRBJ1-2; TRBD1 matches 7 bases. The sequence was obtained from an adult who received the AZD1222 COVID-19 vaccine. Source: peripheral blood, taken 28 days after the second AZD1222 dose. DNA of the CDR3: TGTGCCAGCAGTTTAAAGGCAGGGGGGGATTATCTCTCTGGCTACACCTTC. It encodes CASSLKAGGDYLSGYTF.